The subject of this entry is one T cell receptor beta chain. These data belong to a study of technical replicates of blood from a few donors. Clones were sequenced by immunoSEQ multiplex PCR, and TCRdb holds only the in-frame ones, with some missing. The table has about 81,000 clones, 96% seen once. V lost 7 bases and J 2 bases, leaving 14 bases between the germline ends. This CDR3 is built from 14 residues. Germline CDR1 SEHNR, CDR2 FQNEAQ (reference sequence). The sequence was obtained from a human donor in good health. This sequence joins TRBV7-9 and TRBJ1-2; D remains ambiguous. Sequenced material: T cells isolated from PBMCs. CDR3 amino acids: CASTFGAENYGYTF. Here the CDR3 DNA reads TGTGCCAGCACCTTCGGAGCGGAGAACTATGGCTACACCTTC.